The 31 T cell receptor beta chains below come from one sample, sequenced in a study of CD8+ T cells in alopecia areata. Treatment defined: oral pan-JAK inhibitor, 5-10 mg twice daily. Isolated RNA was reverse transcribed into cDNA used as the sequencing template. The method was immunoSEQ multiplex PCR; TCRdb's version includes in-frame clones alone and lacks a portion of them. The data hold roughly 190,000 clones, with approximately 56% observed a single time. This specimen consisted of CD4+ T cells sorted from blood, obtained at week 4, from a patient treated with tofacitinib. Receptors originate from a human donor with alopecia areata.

CDR3 DNA sequence: TGTGCCAGCAGCTTAGGAAGCAGGAGCTCTGGGGCCAACGTCCTGACTTTC. It specifies CASSLGSRSSGANVLTF. The V call is TRBV7-2, the J call TRBJ2-6; D not resolved. Trimming stripped 1 base from V and 0 bases from J, with 10 bases between. The length of the CDR3 is 17 residues. CDR1 is SGHTA and CDR2 is FQGNSA in the germline V gene.

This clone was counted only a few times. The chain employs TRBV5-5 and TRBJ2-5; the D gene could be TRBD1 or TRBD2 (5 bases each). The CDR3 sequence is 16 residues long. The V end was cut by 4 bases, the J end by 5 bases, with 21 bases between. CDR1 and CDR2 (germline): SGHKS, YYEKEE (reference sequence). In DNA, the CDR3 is TGTGCCAGCAGCGGCTCGGGACCTCTAATCTCGGAGACCCAGTACTTC. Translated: CASSGSGPLISETQYF.

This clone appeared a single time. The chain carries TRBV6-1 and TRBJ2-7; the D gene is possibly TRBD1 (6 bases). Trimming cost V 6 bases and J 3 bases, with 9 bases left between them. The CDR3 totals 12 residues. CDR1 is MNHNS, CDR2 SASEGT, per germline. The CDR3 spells CASRDSLYEQYF. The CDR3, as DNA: TGTGCCAGCAGGGACAGCCTCTACGAGCAGTACTTC.

CDR3 DNA sequence: TGTGCCAGCAGCTTTAAAGAGACCCAGTACTTC. It specifies CASSFKETQYF. The chain couples TRBV7-2 to TRBJ2-5; D is ambiguous. The germline V gene has CDR1 SGHTA and CDR2 FQGNSA. The V and J ends lost 3 bases and 3 bases respectively, with 2 bases between them. The CDR3 consists of 11 residues.

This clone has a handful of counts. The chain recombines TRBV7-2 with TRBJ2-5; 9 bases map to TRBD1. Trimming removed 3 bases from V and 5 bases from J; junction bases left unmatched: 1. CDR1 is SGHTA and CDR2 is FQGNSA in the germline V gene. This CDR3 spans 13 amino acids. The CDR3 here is CASSFGQGETQYF. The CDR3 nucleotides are TGTGCCAGCAGCTTCGGACAGGGGGAGACCCAGTACTTC.

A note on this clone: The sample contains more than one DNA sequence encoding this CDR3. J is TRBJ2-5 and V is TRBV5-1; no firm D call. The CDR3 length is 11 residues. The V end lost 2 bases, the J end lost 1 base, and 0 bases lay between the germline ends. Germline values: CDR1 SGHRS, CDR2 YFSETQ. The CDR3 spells CASSFQETQYF. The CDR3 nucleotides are TGCGCCAGCAGCTTCCAAGAGACCCAGTACTTC.

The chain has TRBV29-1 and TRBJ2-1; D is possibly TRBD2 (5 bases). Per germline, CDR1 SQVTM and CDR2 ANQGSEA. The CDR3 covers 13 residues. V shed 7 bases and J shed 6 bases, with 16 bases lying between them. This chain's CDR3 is CSGAETAANEQFF. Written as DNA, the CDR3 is TGCAGCGGTGCGGAAACAGCGGCCAATGAGCAGTTCTTC.

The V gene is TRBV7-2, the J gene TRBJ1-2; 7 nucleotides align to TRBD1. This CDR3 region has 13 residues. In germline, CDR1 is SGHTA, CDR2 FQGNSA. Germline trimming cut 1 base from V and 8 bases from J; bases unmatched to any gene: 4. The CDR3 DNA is TGTGCCAGCAGCTTAGACAGGGGTGGAGGCTACACCTTC. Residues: CASSLDRGGGYTF. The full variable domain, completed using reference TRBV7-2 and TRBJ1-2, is GAGVSQSPSNKVTEKGKDVELRCDPISGHTALYWYRQSLGQGLEFLIYFQGNSAPDKSGLPSDRFSAERTGGSVSTLTIQRTQQEDSAVYLCASSLDRGGGYTFGSGTRLTVV.

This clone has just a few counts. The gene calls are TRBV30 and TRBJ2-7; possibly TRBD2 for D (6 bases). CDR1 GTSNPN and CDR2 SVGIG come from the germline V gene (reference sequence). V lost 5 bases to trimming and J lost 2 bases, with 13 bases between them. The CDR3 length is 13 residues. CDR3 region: CAWQYGRAYEQYF. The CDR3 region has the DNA TGTGCCTGGCAGTACGGGAGAGCCTACGAGCAGTACTTC.

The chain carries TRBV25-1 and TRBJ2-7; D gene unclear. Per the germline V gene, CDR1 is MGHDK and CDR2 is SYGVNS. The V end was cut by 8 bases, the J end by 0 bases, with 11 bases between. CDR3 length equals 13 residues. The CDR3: CASVGRSSYEQYF. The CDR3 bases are TGTGCCAGCGTTGGAAGGAGCTCCTACGAGCAGTACTTC.

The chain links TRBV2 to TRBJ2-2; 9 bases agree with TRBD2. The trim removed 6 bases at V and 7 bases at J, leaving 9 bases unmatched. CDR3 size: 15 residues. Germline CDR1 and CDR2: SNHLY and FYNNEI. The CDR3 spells CASSRREGPSGELFF. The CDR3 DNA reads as TGTGCCAGCAGCCGGCGGGAGGGGCCGAGCGGGGAGCTGTTTTTT.

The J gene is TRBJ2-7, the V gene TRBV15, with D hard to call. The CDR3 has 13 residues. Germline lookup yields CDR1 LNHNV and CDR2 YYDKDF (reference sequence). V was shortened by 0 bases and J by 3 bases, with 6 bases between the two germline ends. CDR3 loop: CATSRDRNYEQYF. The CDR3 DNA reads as TGTGCCACCAGCAGAGATCGCAACTACGAGCAGTACTTC.

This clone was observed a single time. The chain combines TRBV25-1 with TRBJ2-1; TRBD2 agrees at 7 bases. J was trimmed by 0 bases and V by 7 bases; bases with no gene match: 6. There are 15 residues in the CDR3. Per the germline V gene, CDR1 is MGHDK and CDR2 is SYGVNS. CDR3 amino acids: CASTPAGSSYNEQFF. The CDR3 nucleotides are TGTGCCAGCACCCCAGCGGGGAGCTCCTACAATGAGCAGTTCTTC.

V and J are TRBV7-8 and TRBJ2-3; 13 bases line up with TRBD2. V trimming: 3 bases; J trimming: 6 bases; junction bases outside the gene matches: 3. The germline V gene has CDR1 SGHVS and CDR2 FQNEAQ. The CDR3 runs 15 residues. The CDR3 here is CASSLGLAGRDTQYF. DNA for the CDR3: TGTGCCAGCAGCTTGGGACTAGCGGGAAGGGATACGCAGTATTTT.

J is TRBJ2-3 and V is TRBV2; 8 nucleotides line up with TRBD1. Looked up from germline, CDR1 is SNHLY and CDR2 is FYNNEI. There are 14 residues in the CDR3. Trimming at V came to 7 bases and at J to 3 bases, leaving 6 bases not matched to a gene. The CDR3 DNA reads TGTGCCAGCACAGAACAGGGGGTGACAGATACGCAGTATTTT. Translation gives CASTEQGVTDTQYF.

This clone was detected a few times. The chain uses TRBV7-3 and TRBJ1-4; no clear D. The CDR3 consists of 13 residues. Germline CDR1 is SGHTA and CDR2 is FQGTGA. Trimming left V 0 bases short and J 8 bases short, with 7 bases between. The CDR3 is CASSLTRNEKLFF. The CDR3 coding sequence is TGTGCCAGCAGCTTAACGAGGAACGAAAAACTGTTTTTT. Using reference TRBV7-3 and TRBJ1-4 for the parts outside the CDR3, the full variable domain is GAGVSQTPSNKVTEKGKYVELRCDPISGHTALYWYRQSLGQGPEFLIYFQGTGAADDSGLPNDRFFAVRPEGSVSTLKIQRTERGDSAVYLCASSLTRNEKLFFGSGTQLSVL.

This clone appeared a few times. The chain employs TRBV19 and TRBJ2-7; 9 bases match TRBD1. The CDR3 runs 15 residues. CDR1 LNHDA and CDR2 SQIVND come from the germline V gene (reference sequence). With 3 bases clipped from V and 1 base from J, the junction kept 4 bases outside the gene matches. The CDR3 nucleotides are TGTGCCAGTAGTATTACAGGGGGCCGATCCTACGAGCAGTACTTC. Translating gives CASSITGGRSYEQYF.

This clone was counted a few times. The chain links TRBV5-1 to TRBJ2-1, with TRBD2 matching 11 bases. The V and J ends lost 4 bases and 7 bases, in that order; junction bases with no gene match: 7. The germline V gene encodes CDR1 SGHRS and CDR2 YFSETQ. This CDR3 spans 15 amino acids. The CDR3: CASSITSGSGNEQFF. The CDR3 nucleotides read TGCGCCAGCAGCATTACTAGCGGGAGCGGTAATGAGCAGTTCTTC.

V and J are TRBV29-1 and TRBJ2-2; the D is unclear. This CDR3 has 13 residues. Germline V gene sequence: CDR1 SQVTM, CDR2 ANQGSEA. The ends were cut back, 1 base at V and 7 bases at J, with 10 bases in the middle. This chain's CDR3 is CSVEAQPGGELFF. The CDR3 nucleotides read TGCAGCGTTGAAGCCCAACCCGGCGGGGAGCTGTTTTTT.

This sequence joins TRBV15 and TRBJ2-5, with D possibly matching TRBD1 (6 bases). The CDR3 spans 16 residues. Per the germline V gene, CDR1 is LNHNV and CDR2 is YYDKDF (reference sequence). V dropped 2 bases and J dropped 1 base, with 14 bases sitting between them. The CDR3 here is CATSRKYGQTQETQYF. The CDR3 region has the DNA TGTGCCACCAGCAGAAAATATGGACAGACCCAAGAGACCCAGTACTTC.

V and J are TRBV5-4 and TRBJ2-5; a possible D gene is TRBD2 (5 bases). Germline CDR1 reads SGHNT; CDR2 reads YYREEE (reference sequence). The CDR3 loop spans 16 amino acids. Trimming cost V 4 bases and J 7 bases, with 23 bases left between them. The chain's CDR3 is CASSTSKAPSGRTQYF. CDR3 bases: TGTGCCAGCAGCACCAGCAAGGCCCCCAGTGGGAGGACCCAGTACTTC.

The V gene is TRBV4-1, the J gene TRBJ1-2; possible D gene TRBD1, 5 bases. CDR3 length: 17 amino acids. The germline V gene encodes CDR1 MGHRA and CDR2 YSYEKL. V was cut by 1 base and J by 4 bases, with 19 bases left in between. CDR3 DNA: TGCGCCAGCAGCCAAGCGGGGGGGGGACGAAAGTCCTATGGCTACACCTTC. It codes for CASSQAGGGRKSYGYTF.

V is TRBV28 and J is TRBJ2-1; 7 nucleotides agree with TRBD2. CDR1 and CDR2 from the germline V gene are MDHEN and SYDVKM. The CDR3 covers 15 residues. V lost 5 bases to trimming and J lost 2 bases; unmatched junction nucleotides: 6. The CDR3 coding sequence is TGTGCCAGCAGTCCCGGGGAGGGCCCCTACAATGAGCAGTTCTTC. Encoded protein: CASSPGEGPYNEQFF. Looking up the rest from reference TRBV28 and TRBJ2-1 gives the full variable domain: DVKVTQSSRYLVKRTGEKVFLECVQDMDHENMFWYRQDPGLGLRLIYFSYDVKMKEKGDIPEGYSVSREKKERFSLILESASTNQTSMYLCASSPGEGPYNEQFFGPGTRLTVL.

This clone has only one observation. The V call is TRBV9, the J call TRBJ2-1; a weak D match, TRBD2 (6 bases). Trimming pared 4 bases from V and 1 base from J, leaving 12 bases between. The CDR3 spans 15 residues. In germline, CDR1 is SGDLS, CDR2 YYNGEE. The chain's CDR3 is CASSRLAKSYNEQFF. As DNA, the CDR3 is TGTGCCAGCAGCCGCCTAGCGAAATCCTACAATGAGCAGTTCTTC.

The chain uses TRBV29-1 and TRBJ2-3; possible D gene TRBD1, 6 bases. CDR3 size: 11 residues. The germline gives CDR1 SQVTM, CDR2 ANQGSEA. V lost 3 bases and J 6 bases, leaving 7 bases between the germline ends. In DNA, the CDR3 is TGCAGCGTTGATGACAGGGATACGCAGTATTTT. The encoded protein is CSVDDRDTQYF.

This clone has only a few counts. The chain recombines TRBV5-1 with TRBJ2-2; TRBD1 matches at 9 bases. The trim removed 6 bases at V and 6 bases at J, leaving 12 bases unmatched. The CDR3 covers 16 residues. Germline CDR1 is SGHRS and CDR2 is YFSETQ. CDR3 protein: CASTFTGGGSAGELFF. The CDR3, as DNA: TGCGCCAGCACCTTCACAGGGGGCGGGAGCGCCGGGGAGCTGTTTTTT. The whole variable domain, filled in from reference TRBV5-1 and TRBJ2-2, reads KAGVTQTPRYLIKTRGQQVTLSCSPISGHRSVSWYQQTPGQGLQFLFEYFSETQRNKGNFPGRFSGRQFSNSRSEMNVSTLELGDSALYLCASTFTGGGSAGELFFGEGSRLTVL.

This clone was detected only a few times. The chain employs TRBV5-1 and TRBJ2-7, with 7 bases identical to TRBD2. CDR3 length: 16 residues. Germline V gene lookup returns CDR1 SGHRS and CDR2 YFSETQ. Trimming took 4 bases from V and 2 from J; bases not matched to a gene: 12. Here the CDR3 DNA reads TGCGCCAGCAGCGTCGGCTCTAGCGGACTAACCTACGAGCAGTACTTC. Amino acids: CASSVGSSGLTYEQYF. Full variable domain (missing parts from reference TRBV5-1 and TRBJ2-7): KAGVTQTPRYLIKTRGQQVTLSCSPISGHRSVSWYQQTPGQGLQFLFEYFSETQRNKGNFPGRFSGRQFSNSRSEMNVSTLELGDSALYLCASSVGSSGLTYEQYFGPGTRLTVT.

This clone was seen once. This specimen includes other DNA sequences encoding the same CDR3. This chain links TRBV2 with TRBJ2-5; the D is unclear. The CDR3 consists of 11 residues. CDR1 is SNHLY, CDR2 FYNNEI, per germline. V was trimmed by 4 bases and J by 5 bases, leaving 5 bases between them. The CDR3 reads CASSVRETQYF. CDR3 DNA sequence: TGTGCCAGCAGTGTACGGGAGACCCAGTACTTC.

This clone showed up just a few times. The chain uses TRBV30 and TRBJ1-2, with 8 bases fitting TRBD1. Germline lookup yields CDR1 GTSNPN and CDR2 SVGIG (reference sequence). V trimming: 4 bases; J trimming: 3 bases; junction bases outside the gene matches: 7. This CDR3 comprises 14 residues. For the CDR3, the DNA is TGTGCCTGGAACTCGGACAGGGTAGACTATGGCTACACCTTC. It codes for CAWNSDRVDYGYTF.

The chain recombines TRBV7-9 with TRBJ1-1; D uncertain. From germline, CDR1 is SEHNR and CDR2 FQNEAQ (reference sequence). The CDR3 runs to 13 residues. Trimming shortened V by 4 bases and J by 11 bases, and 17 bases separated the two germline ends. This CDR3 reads CASSSDTGSGAFF. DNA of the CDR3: TGTGCCAGCAGCTCAGATACGGGGAGTGGGGCTTTCTTT. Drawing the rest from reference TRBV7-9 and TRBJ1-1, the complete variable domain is DTGVSQNPRHKITKRGQNVTFRCDPISEHNRLYWYRQTLGQGPEFLTYFQNEAQLEKSRLLSDRFSAERPKGSFSTLEIQRTEQGDSAMYLCASSSDTGSGAFFGQGTRLTVV.

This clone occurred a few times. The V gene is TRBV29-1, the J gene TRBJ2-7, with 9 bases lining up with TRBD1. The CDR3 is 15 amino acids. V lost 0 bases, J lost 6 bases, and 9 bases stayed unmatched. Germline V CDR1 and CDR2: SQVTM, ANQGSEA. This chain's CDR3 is CSVEDGTGYASEQYF. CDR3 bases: TGCAGCGTTGAAGACGGGACAGGGTATGCCTCCGAGCAGTACTTC.